A selection of T cell receptor beta chains follows, all from one sample in a study of blood T cell repertoires in COVID-19. The repertoire was sequenced with immunoSEQ multiplex PCR; TCRdb's copy has only in-frame clones and lacks some. The data contain about 140,000 clones, 70% to 85% of them singletons. Sample: peripheral blood. The receptors originated from a man between 60 and 75 years old with active or convalescent COVID-19. The CDR3 runs from the conserved cysteine through the conserved F or W. The order of the fields is clone size, J gene, D gene, V gene, CDR3 DNA, CDR3 protein. D genes are given only for firm matches. Some rows mark clone size as missing; the rest say once, few, many or name a class of expanded clone.

clone size: .
J gene: TRBJ1-5
D gene: .
V gene: TRBV30
CDR3 DNA: TGTGCCTGGAGTGTCAGGGATAATCAGCCCCAGCATTTT
CDR3 protein: CAWSVRDNQPQHF

clone size: .
J gene: TRBJ1-1
D gene: .
V gene: TRBV29-1
CDR3 DNA: TGCAGCGTTGCGTCCGACACTGAAGCTTTCTTT
CDR3 protein: CSVASDTEAFF

clone size: once
J gene: TRBJ2-2
D gene: .
V gene: TRBV4-1
CDR3 DNA: TGCGCCAGCAGCCAAGATCGGACTCAGCTCACCGGGGAGCTGTTTTTT
CDR3 protein: CASSQDRTQLTGELFF

clone size: .
J gene: TRBJ1-2
D gene: TRBD1
V gene: TRBV14
CDR3 DNA: TGTGCCAGCAGCCAAGCCAGGGGGCACGGCTACACCTTC
CDR3 protein: CASSQARGHGYTF

clone size: .
J gene: TRBJ1-1
D gene: .
V gene: TRBV6-6
CDR3 DNA: TGTGCCAGCAGGTCCCGGGGGTTGAACACTGAAGCTTTCTTT
CDR3 protein: CASRSRGLNTEAFF

clone size: .
J gene: TRBJ1-2
D gene: .
V gene: TRBV2
CDR3 DNA: TGTGCCAGCAGCTGGCAGGGTGTGGGTGGCTACACCTTC
CDR3 protein: CASSWQGVGGYTF

clone size: .
J gene: TRBJ1-3
D gene: .
V gene: TRBV19
CDR3 DNA: TGTGCCAGCATGGAGGGACCGACGATCTCTGGAAACACCATATATTTT
CDR3 protein: CASMEGPTISGNTIYF

clone size: .
J gene: TRBJ2-1
D gene: .
V gene: TRBV3-1/TRBV3-2
CDR3 DNA: TGTGCCAGCAGCCAAGCTGGGACTCCGGCGGGTGAGCAGTTCTTC
CDR3 protein: CASSQAGTPAGEQFF

clone size: .
J gene: TRBJ1-5
D gene: .
V gene: TRBV18
CDR3 DNA: TGTGCCAGCTCACCGGACGGACAAAATCAGCCCCAGCATTTT
CDR3 protein: CASSPDGQNQPQHF

clone size: .
J gene: TRBJ2-5
D gene: .
V gene: TRBV2
CDR3 DNA: TGTGCCAGCAGTCTTGAGCCGAGCCAAGAGACCCAGTACTTC
CDR3 protein: CASSLEPSQETQYF

clone size: few
J gene: TRBJ1-1
D gene: .
V gene: TRBV3-1/TRBV3-2
CDR3 DNA: TGTGCCAGCAGCCTTGGAGCAGGGGTCACTGAAGCTTTCTTT
CDR3 protein: CASSLGAGVTEAFF

clone size: .
J gene: TRBJ1-5
D gene: TRBD1
V gene: TRBV6-2/TRBV6-3
CDR3 DNA: TGTGCCAGCAGTTACTCGACAGGGGGGATTGGCAATCAGCCCCAGCATTTT
CDR3 protein: CASSYSTGGIGNQPQHF

clone size: .
J gene: TRBJ1-5
D gene: TRBD1
V gene: TRBV4-1
CDR3 DNA: TGCGCCAGCAGCCAAGATTTTAGGACAGGGATTCGTAGTCAGCCCCAGCATTTT
CDR3 protein: CASSQDFRTGIRSQPQHF

clone size: .
J gene: TRBJ1-5
D gene: TRBD1
V gene: TRBV11-3
CDR3 DNA: TGTGCCAGCAGACCACCCCAGGACAGGGGGCTCAATCAGCCCCAGCATTTT
CDR3 protein: CASRPPQDRGLNQPQHF

clone size: .
J gene: TRBJ1-1
D gene: TRBD1
V gene: TRBV2
CDR3 DNA: TGTGCCAGCAACGGACAGGGAGAAGCTTTCTTT
CDR3 protein: CASNGQGEAFF

clone size: .
J gene: TRBJ2-3
D gene: .
V gene: TRBV7-9
CDR3 DNA: TGTGCCAGCAGACGACAGACTAGCACAGATACGCAGTATTTT
CDR3 protein: CASRRQTSTDTQYF

clone size: .
J gene: TRBJ1-2
D gene: TRBD1
V gene: TRBV4-3
CDR3 DNA: TGCGCCAGCAGCCCTCGTCCCGGGACAGGGGATTATGGCTACACCTTC
CDR3 protein: CASSPRPGTGDYGYTF

clone size: .
J gene: TRBJ2-1
D gene: .
V gene: TRBV11-2
CDR3 DNA: TGTGCCAGCAGTCTTCGACAGGCCCGTATGGAGCAGTTCTTC
CDR3 protein: CASSLRQARMEQFF

clone size: once
J gene: TRBJ1-2
D gene: TRBD1
V gene: TRBV5-4
CDR3 DNA: TGTGCCAGCAGCTTGGGCGGAGGGGGCCACTCTAACTATGGCTACACCTTC
CDR3 protein: CASSLGGGGHSNYGYTF